These T cell receptor beta chains were read from a single sample in a study of shared clonotypes between healthy human individuals. Assay: immunoSEQ multiplex PCR; the TCRdb copy retains only in-frame clones and omits some. This table holds over a million clones, around 82% found once. Sequencing was performed on memory CD4+ T cells from PBMCs. These receptors all come from a man aged 18 to 30 in good health. Some clones in this sample may be carry-over from other donors' samples. Each CDR3 is given with its conserved first and last residue. A D gene is named only where the DNA matches it firmly. Size is omitted from some rows. Given values are once, few, many or a class for expanded clones.

clone size | J gene | V gene | D gene | CDR3 protein | CDR3 DNA
NA | TRBJ1-2 | TRBV7-2 | TRBD1 | CASSRNRQGARENYGYTF | TGTGCCAGCAGCCGAAACCGACAGGGGGCGAGGGAGAACTATGGCTACACCTTC
NA | TRBJ1-5 | TRBV6-1 | TRBD1 | CASSEALGQGLHF | TGTGCCAGCAGTGAAGCTCTGGGACAGGGTCTGCATTTT
many | TRBJ1-1 | TRBV10-1 | TRBD1 | CASSVRDRGWNTEAFF | TGCGCCAGCAGTGTAAGAGACAGGGGGTGGAACACTGAAGCTTTCTTT
few | TRBJ2-1 | TRBV4-2 | NA | CASSPQEGSSYNEQFF | TGTGCCAGCAGCCCACAAGAGGGGAGCTCCTACAATGAGCAGTTCTTC
NA | TRBJ1-2 | TRBV28 | NA | CASNKYGYTF | TGTGCCAGCAACAAGTATGGCTACACCTTC
NA | TRBJ1-1 | TRBV6-5 | NA | CASSYQPGAATEAFF | TGTGCCAGCAGTTACCAACCGGGGGCGGCCACTGAAGCTTTCTTT
NA | TRBJ2-5 | TRBV5-1 | NA | CASSRTGTMGETQYF | TGCGCCAGCAGCAGGACCGGGACGATGGGGGAGACCCAGTACTTC
NA | TRBJ2-7 | TRBV4-1 | TRBD2 | CASSPRLAGAYEQYF | TGCGCCAGCAGCCCGAGACTAGCGGGGGCCTACGAGCAGTACTTC
NA | TRBJ2-1 | TRBV4-2 | TRBD2 | CASSQDMGLAGWSRYNEQFF | TGTGCCAGCAGCCAAGATATGGGACTAGCGGGATGGAGTCGCTACAATGAGCAGTTCTTC
few | TRBJ1-1 | TRBV27 | NA | CASSIRGQAGTEAFF | TGTGCCAGCAGTATACGGGGTCAGGCCGGTACTGAAGCTTTCTTT
NA | TRBJ2-7 | TRBV7-8 | TRBD1 | CASSQTRGRGHHEQYF | TGTGCCAGCAGCCAGACGAGGGGAAGGGGGCACCACGAGCAGTACTTC
few | TRBJ2-7 | TRBV28 | NA | CASSRLFYEQYF | TGTGCCAGCAGCCGACTTTTCTACGAGCAGTACTTC
NA | TRBJ2-2 | TRBV5-1 | TRBD2 | CASSSGLAPNTGELFF | TGCGCCAGCAGCTCCGGACTAGCGCCGAACACCGGGGAGCTGTTTTTT
NA | TRBJ1-2 | TRBV6-1 | NA | CASSEAKAGGNYRYTF | TGTGCCAGCAGTGAAGCTAAGGCCGGCGGAAACTATCGCTACACCTTC
NA | TRBJ1-3 | TRBV5-4 | TRBD1 | CASRPGQSTNTIYF | TGTGCCAGCAGACCGGGACAGTCGACAAACACCATATATTTT
NA | TRBJ2-3 | TRBV2 | TRBD1 | CASSGGTGGPDTQYF | TGTGCCAGCAGTGGGGGGACAGGGGGCCCAGATACGCAGTATTTT
NA | TRBJ1-2 | TRBV28 | NA | CASSFGYYGYTF | TGTGCCAGCAGTTTCGGGTACTATGGCTACACCTTC
NA | TRBJ2-7 | TRBV5-4 | NA | CASRGGALKKPYEQYF | TGTGCCAGCAGGGGGGGGGCGCTCAAAAAACCCTACGAGCAGTACTTC
NA | TRBJ1-4 | TRBV18 | TRBD1 | CASSPLGTGINEKLFF | TGTGCCAGCTCACCGCTCGGGACAGGGATAAACGAAAAACTGTTTTTT
NA | TRBJ2-2 | TRBV2 | NA | CASSEQGITGELFF | TGTGCCAGCAGTGAACAGGGGATCACCGGGGAGCTGTTTTTT
few | TRBJ2-3 | TRBV7-2 | TRBD2 | CASSLSSGRAMRDTQYF | TGTGCCAGCAGCCTTTCTAGCGGGAGGGCCATGAGGGATACGCAGTATTTT
once | TRBJ2-7 | TRBV2 | NA | CASTFPPGHEQYF | TGTGCCAGCACGTTCCCCCCGGGGCACGAGCAGTACTTC
few | TRBJ2-7 | TRBV7-9 | NA | CASSPGGGRSYEQYF | TGTGCCAGCAGCCCCGGGGGAGGCCGCTCCTACGAGCAGTACTTC
NA | TRBJ2-5 | TRBV10-1 | TRBD1 | CASARDSQETQYF | TGCGCCTCTGCTAGGGACAGCCAAGAGACCCAGTACTTC
NA | TRBJ1-1 | TRBV6-1 | NA | CASSQLTANTEAFF | TGTGCCAGCAGTCAACTGACGGCGAACACTGAAGCTTTCTTT
NA | TRBJ2-3 | TRBV7-2 | NA | CASSLSLGAGDTQYF | TGTGCCAGCAGCTTATCGTTGGGGGCGGGAGATACGCAGTATTTT
few | TRBJ1-1 | TRBV11-3 | NA | CASSLGGGKAFF | TGTGCCAGCAGCTTAGGCGGGGGGAAGGCTTTCTTT
once | TRBJ2-5 | TRBV28 | TRBD1 | CASQQGAETQYF | TGTGCCAGTCAACAGGGGGCGGAGACCCAGTACTTC
once | TRBJ2-7 | TRBV28 | NA | CASSLIGPYEQYF | TGTGCCAGCAGTTTGATAGGGCCCTACGAGCAGTACTTC
few | TRBJ2-3 | TRBV7-9 | NA | CASRYGGGTDTQYF | TGTGCCAGCAGATATGGGGGCGGCACAGATACGCAGTATTTT
NA | TRBJ2-7 | TRBV6-4 | NA | CASSDSLTGLISYEQYF | TGTGCCAGCAGTGACTCTCTGACGGGGCTGATCTCCTACGAGCAGTACTTC